The source of this TCR beta chain is a study of CD4 T cells in relation to SARS-CoV-2 and coronaviruses. Study-wide results and caveats: Crossreactivity was assessed only for spike protein, not other viral proteins.

V was trimmed by 5 bases and J by 5 bases, leaving 18 bases between them. The length of the CDR3 is 16 residues. In germline, CDR1 is SSHAT, CDR2 FNYEAQ (reference sequence). A remark on this clone: The target antigen is unknown.

The data were produced by immunoSEQ multiplex PCR, yet TCRdb's version contains in-frame clones alone and is incomplete. The table lists under 20,000 clones, roughly 80% of them singletons. CD4+ T cells from unexposed donors were obtained before the COVID-19 pandemic (2011-2018). CD4+ T cells were isolated from the cells after about ten days of culture. This receptor was obtained from a human donor in good health. The V call is TRBV7-7, the J call TRBJ2-2; either TRBD1 or TRBD2 may supply D (5 bases each). Sequences were obtained from CD4+ T cells from PBMCs, cultured in vitro. Here the CDR3 reads CASSSRPVGRTGELFF. The CDR3 coding sequence is TGTGCCAGCAGCAGCAGGCCCGTGGGACGGACCGGGGAGCTGTTTTTT.